This T cell receptor beta chain was retrieved from a study of blood T cell repertoires in COVID-19. About the study: Samples representing acute and convalescent COVID-19 were sourced from the United States, Italy and Spain. PBMCs, B-cell-depleted T cells, or T cells were the source of the cDNA or gDNA that made up the material.

Per germline, CDR1 MGHRA and CDR2 YSYEKL. The V and J ends lost 4 bases and 4 bases respectively, with 16 bases between them. The CDR3 runs to 16 residues. In the source study's methods: For nucleated cells, counts were estimated from reference gene primer amplification. TCRdb keeps only in-frame clones here, not all; method: immunoSEQ multiplex PCR. V and J calls and clone size follow that table, whereas D and trimming were derived from the DNA. The data hold 250,000 or so clones, with roughly 90% observed a single time. Patients in Seattle were enrolled during active infection, then followed longitudinally.

The V call is TRBV4-1, the J call TRBJ2-2, with TRBD2 as a possible D gene (6 bases). The sample comprised peripheral blood. The TCR was taken from a woman aged 55-70 years with COVID-19, enrolled during active disease. The CDR3 bases are TGCGCCAGCAGCCCTGCCGGCGGGGCGGGCACCGGGGAGCTGTTTTTT. Protein sequence: CASSPAGGAGTGELFF.